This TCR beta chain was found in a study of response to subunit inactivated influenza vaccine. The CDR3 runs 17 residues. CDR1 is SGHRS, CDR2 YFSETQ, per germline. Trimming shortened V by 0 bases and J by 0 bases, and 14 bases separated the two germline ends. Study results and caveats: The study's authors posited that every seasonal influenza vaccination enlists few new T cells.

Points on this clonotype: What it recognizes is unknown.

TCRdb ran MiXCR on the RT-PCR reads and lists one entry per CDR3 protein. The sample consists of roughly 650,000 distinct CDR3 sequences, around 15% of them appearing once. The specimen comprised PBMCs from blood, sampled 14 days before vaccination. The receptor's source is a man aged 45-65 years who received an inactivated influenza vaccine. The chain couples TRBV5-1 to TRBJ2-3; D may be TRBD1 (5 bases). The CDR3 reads CASSLEGRDFSTDTQYF. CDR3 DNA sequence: TGCGCCAGCAGCTTGGAGGGCAGGGATTTTAGCACAGATACGCAGTATTTT.